This TCR beta chain was observed in a study of OX40 agonist ivuxolimab in advanced cancers. Study information: Patients took ivuxolimab, an agonistic anti-OX40 (CD134) antibody. Mean age approximately 66 years, range roughly 20 to 85; 82.7% male. Overall study findings and caveats: With doses of 0.1 to 3.0 mg/kg, CD4+ and CD8+ blood T cells had undergone clonal expansion by week 6.

This table comes from immunoSEQ multiplex PCR, and its TCRdb copy is limited to in-frame clones, with some not included. The sample contains 35,000 to 55,000 clones, roughly 94% of which appear only once. Anyone with autoimmune disease history or systemic immunosuppression was excluded. This CDR3 region has 14 residues. Germline V gene sequence: CDR1 GTSNPN, CDR2 SVGIG (reference sequence). V gave up 0 bases and J gave up 3 bases; unmatched junction bases: 5. A remark on this clone: The antigen is not known.

This TCR came from an adult with an advanced solid tumor such as melanoma, head and neck, liver or kidney cancer. The V call is TRBV30, the J call TRBJ2-7; TRBD2 matches at 7 bases. This specimen consisted of CD4+ or CD8+ T cells sorted from blood, obtained in a trial of the OX40 agonist ivuxolimab. CDR3 nucleotide sequence: TGTGCCTGGAGTGTCCCTAGCGGTTACTACGAGCAGTACTTC. Translation gives CAWSVPSGYYEQYF.